This T cell receptor beta chain stems from a study of cytomegalovirus exposure and HLA in healthy donors. The study's findings and limits: Presence/absence analyses rested on an assumption that sequencing depth was roughly uniform across donors.

As regards this clone: What it binds is unknown.

V was trimmed by 7 bases and J by 6 bases, leaving 13 bases between them. CDR3 length: 13 residues. Germline-derived CDR1 and CDR2 are MDHEN and SYDVKM. 60 Vbeta and 13 Jbeta primers were used in PCR. Sequencing was performed with immunoSEQ multiplex PCR; in TCRdb, only in-frame clones are kept and a portion is missing. The table has about 90,000 clones, over 80% seen once. The sequenced material came from PBMCs. The rearrangement joins TRBV28 to TRBJ2-1; TRBD2 is a possible D gene (5 bases). The sequence came from a man aged 18-30 years in good health and CMV-seronegative. Here the CDR3 reads CASKGGESNEQFF. In DNA form, the CDR3 reads TGTGCCAGCAAGGGTGGGGAGAGCAATGAGCAGTTCTTC. Full variable domain (missing parts from reference TRBV28 and TRBJ2-1): DVKVTQSSRYLVKRTGEKVFLECVQDMDHENMFWYRQDPGLGLRLIYFSYDVKMKEKGDIPEGYSVSREKKERFSLILESASTNQTSMYLCASKGGESNEQFFGPGTRLTVL.